Presented here are 23 T cell receptor beta chains from one specimen sequenced in a study of cytomegalovirus exposure and HLA in healthy donors. Amplification used 60 Vbeta primers and 13 Jbeta primers. TCRdb's copy holds only in-frame clones and misses some; the assay was immunoSEQ multiplex PCR. Among over 85,000 clones, roughly 76% were seen once, and the ten largest hold 1.5% to 2.5%. Sequencing was performed on PBMCs. All receptors derive from a man aged 40-49 years in good health and CMV-seronegative.

The gene calls are TRBV6-5 and TRBJ2-7; 9 bases fit TRBD2. Germline V lookup: CDR1 MNHEY, CDR2 SVGAGI. CDR3 size: 15 residues. V dropped 6 bases and J dropped 2; count of bases not matched to a gene: 8. The chain's CDR3 is CASRTSGRPPYEQYF. The CDR3 DNA follows: TGTGCCAGCAGGACAAGCGGGAGGCCGCCCTACGAGCAGTACTTC.

The chain couples TRBV4-3 to TRBJ2-1, with 7 bases identical to TRBD1. From germline, CDR1 is LGHNA and CDR2 YSLEER. The CDR3 loop spans 15 amino acids. V lost 2 bases and J lost 8; bases outside the gene matches: 9. This CDR3 reads CASSQSDRAVDEQFF. For the CDR3, the DNA is TGCGCCAGCAGCCAAAGTGACAGGGCGGTCGATGAGCAGTTCTTC.

The gene calls are TRBV5-1 and TRBJ2-3; TRBD1 agrees at 10 bases. Germline values: CDR1 SGHRS, CDR2 YFSETQ. Germline trimming cut 0 bases from V and 3 bases from J; bases unmatched to any gene: 4. This CDR3 region has 16 residues. The CDR3: CASSLGPGQGTDTQYF. In DNA form, the CDR3 reads TGCGCCAGCAGCTTGGGCCCGGGACAGGGGACAGATACGCAGTATTTT.

CDR3 DNA sequence: TGTGCCAGCAGCTTAGTGGGCAGGGTCCACGAGCAGTACTTC. As protein: CASSLVGRVHEQYF. The V and J genes are TRBV7-2 and TRBJ2-7; D is perhaps TRBD1 (5 bases). Germline V lookup: CDR1 SGHTA, CDR2 FQGNSA. V dropped 1 base and J dropped 5 bases, with 12 bases sitting between them. The CDR3 length is 14 residues.

The J gene is TRBJ2-7, the V gene TRBV30; D is ambiguous. Germline V gene sequence: CDR1 GTSNPN, CDR2 SVGIG (reference sequence). The CDR3 is 12 residues long. V was cut by 4 bases and J by 4 bases, with 11 bases left in between. The CDR3 nucleotides are TGTGCCTGGATTACCAACAGATACGAGCAGTACTTC. This sequence encodes CAWITNRYEQYF.

This clone appeared a few times. Other nucleotide sequences in the sample specify the same CDR3. V is TRBV19 and J is TRBJ1-2; D ambiguous. The V and J ends lost 5 bases and 5 bases respectively, with 12 bases between them. The CDR3 has 13 residues. Germline lookup yields CDR1 LNHDA and CDR2 SQIVND (reference sequence). CDR3 bases: TGTGCCAGTAGTCCAACAGCGGGGTATGGCTACACCTTC. Its protein product is CASSPTAGYGYTF.

The chain links TRBV18 to TRBJ1-1, with no clear D. The CDR3 extends over 13 amino acids. Trimming shortened V by 6 bases and J by 0 bases, and 8 bases separated the two germline ends. CDR1 and CDR2 (germline): KGHSH, LQKENI. The CDR3: CASSPGLNTEAFF. In DNA form, the CDR3 reads TGTGCCAGCTCTCCGGGGTTGAACACTGAAGCTTTCTTT.

The chain joins TRBV28 to TRBJ1-5; 8 bases map to TRBD1. The CDR3 runs 14 residues. V lost 6 bases to trimming and J lost 4 bases; unmatched junction nucleotides: 5. Germline-derived CDR1 and CDR2 are MDHEN and SYDVKM. The CDR3 nucleotides read TGTGCCAGCAGGGGACAGGTCTCGAATCAGCCCCAGCATTTT. It yields the protein CASRGQVSNQPQHF.

This clone came up a few times. The chain couples TRBV7-9 to TRBJ2-7; TRBD2 agrees at 10 bases. Germline V lookup: CDR1 SEHNR, CDR2 FQNEAQ (reference sequence). Unmatched junction bases numbered 5, after V lost 3 bases and J lost 3 bases. The CDR3 spans 15 residues. CDR3 DNA sequence: TGTGCCAGCAGCTTCGGGGTAGCGGGGGGCTACGAGCAGTACTTC. Amino acid sequence: CASSFGVAGGYEQYF.

V is TRBV15 and J is TRBJ2-1, with D possibly matching TRBD2 (5 bases). Germline V gives CDR1 LNHNV, CDR2 YYDKDF (reference sequence). V was clipped by 0 bases and J by 0 bases, with 9 bases between them. The CDR3 covers 16 residues. CDR3 sequence: CATSRDRGSSYNEQFF. The CDR3 nucleotides are TGTGCCACCAGCAGAGATCGAGGGAGCTCCTACAATGAGCAGTTCTTC.

There are a few counts of this clone. J is TRBJ1-1 and V is TRBV6-5; D uncertain. The length of the CDR3 is 14 residues. Trimming took off 9 bases at V and 2 bases at J, with 16 bases between the two ends. The germline CDR1 and CDR2 sequences are MNHEY and SVGAGI. CDR3 DNA: TGTGCCAGTCACCGGGCGCGGGAAAACACTGAAGCTTTCTTT. Its translation: CASHRARENTEAFF.

This chain connects TRBV13 to TRBJ1-2; TRBD1 agrees at 12 bases. V lost 5 bases, J lost 6 bases, and 4 bases stayed unmatched. The CDR3 loop spans 14 amino acids. Per the germline V gene, CDR1 is PRHDT and CDR2 is FYEKMQ (reference sequence). CDR3 DNA: TGTGCCAGCAGCCTCGGGACAGGGGGCAATGGCTACACCTTC. Amino acids: CASSLGTGGNGYTF. The full variable domain, rest sourced from reference TRBV13 and TRBJ1-2, is AAGVIQSPRHLIKEKRETATLKCYPIPRHDTVYWYQQGPGQDPQFLISFYEKMQSDKGSIPDRFSAQQFSDYHSELNMSSLELGDSALYFCASSLGTGGNGYTFGSGTRLTVV.

The genes are TRBV9 and TRBJ1-2, with D uncertain. CDR1 and CDR2 (germline): SGDLS, YYNGEE. The CDR3 length is 11 residues. The V and J ends lost 3 bases and 4 bases respectively, with 4 bases between them. The CDR3 loop reads CASSARYGYTF. CDR3 coding DNA: TGTGCCAGCAGCGCCCGCTATGGCTACACCTTC.

This chain links TRBV15 with TRBJ2-7; D is possibly TRBD1 (6 bases). The CDR3 runs to 15 residues. Trimming stripped 1 base from V and 6 bases from J, with 16 bases between. CDR1 and CDR2 from the germline V gene are LNHNV and YYDKDF (reference sequence). The CDR3 coding sequence is TGTGCCACCAGCAGAGTAAGACAGGACCCTCTCGAGCAGTACTTC. Encoded protein: CATSRVRQDPLEQYF. The full variable domain, with the rest looked up from reference TRBV15 and TRBJ2-7, is DAMVIQNPRYQVTQFGKPVTLSCSQTLNHNVMYWYQQKSSQAPKLLFHYYDKDFNNEADTPDNFQSRRPNTSFCFLDIRSPGLGDTAMYLCATSRVRQDPLEQYFGPGTRLTVT.

The rearrangement links TRBV7-9 to TRBJ2-1; TRBD2 aligns across 11 bases. This CDR3 contains 16 residues. Unmatched junction bases numbered 15, after V lost 8 bases and J lost 9 bases. Per germline, CDR1 SEHNR and CDR2 FQNEAQ (reference sequence). CDR3 nucleotide sequence: TGTGCCAGCCTTCCCCAGATAGCGGGAGGGCGGGCTGAGCAGTTCTTC. Translation: CASLPQIAGGRAEQFF.

The chain combines TRBV11-2 with TRBJ2-7; 9 bases are a match to TRBD1. J lost 4 bases, V lost 2 bases, and 9 bases had no gene match. This CDR3 is 16 amino acids long. Per the germline V gene, CDR1 is SGHAT and CDR2 is FQNNGV. CDR3 coding DNA: TGTGCCAGCAGCTTACCTCTCGGACAGGGGTTATACGAGCAGTACTTC. Protein sequence: CASSLPLGQGLYEQYF.

This chain joins TRBV14 and TRBJ2-7, with 7 bases aligning to TRBD2. Germline trimming cut 1 base from V and 2 bases from J; bases unmatched to any gene: 5. Germline-derived CDR1 and CDR2 are SGHDN and FVKESK. This CDR3 spans 15 amino acids. CDR3 loop: CASSQGGGGTYEQYF. CDR3 DNA: TGTGCCAGCAGCCAAGGGGGGGGTGGAACCTACGAGCAGTACTTC.

This clone was counted a single time. DNA for the CDR3: TGCGCCAGCAGCCAAGATAGGATCACCGGGACAGGGAGTGTTGAAGCTTTCTTT. Amino acids: CASSQDRITGTGSVEAFF. The chain uses TRBV4-3 and TRBJ1-1; 9 positions match TRBD1. The CDR3 covers 18 residues. The ends lost 0 bases at V and 7 bases at J; junction bases unmatched: 15. Germline-derived CDR1 and CDR2 are LGHNA and YSLEER.

V usage is TRBV6-6 and J usage is TRBJ2-3; TRBD1 aligns across 8 bases. The length of the CDR3 is 15 residues. CDR1 and CDR2 from the germline V gene are MNHNY and SVGAGI (reference sequence). The trim removed 6 bases at V and 2 bases at J, leaving 7 bases unmatched. CDR3 region: CASSFRGRNTDTQYF. As DNA, the CDR3 is TGTGCCAGCAGCTTCAGGGGGCGAAACACAGATACGCAGTATTTT.

The V gene is TRBV4-1, the J gene TRBJ2-1, with D hard to call. V lost 4 bases to trimming and J lost 0 bases, with 19 bases between them. This CDR3 is 18 amino acids long. CDR1 and CDR2 from the germline V gene are MGHRA and YSYEKL. CDR3 coding DNA: TGCGCCAGCAGCCGGAATCCTGCGACAACCATCTCCTACAATGAGCAGTTCTTC. The encoded protein is CASSRNPATTISYNEQFF.

The rearrangement links TRBV21-1 to TRBJ2-3; the tabulated D call, TRBD1, remains unverified against the DNA. TRBV21-1 is a pseudogene locus. The CDR3 contains 15 residues. The CDR3: CASSKGGPSTDTQYF. Written as DNA, the CDR3 is TGTGCCAGCAGCAAAGGTGGCCCTAGCACAGATACGCAGTATTTT.

This clone has more than one count but fewer than ten. The CDR3 bases are TGCGCCAGCAGCTTGGCGGGGGGCTCCTACGAGCAGTACTTC. Translating gives CASSLAGGSYEQYF. This chain uses TRBV5-1 with TRBJ2-7; 7 bases agree with TRBD2. The CDR3 consists of 14 residues. V trimming: 0 bases; J trimming: 0 bases; junction bases outside the gene matches: 0. The germline CDR1 and CDR2 sequences are SGHRS and YFSETQ.

This rearrangement joins TRBV7-9 to TRBJ2-7; 12 positions match TRBD1. Germline CDR1 SEHNR, CDR2 FQNEAQ (reference sequence). Unmatched junction bases numbered 10, after V lost 2 bases and J lost 2 bases. The CDR3 extends over 18 amino acids. The CDR3 loop is CASSLRGTGGEGPYEQYF. The DNA for the CDR3 is TGTGCCAGCAGCTTACGCGGGACAGGGGGCGAAGGGCCCTACGAGCAGTACTTC.